The 20 T cell receptor beta chains below were found in one sample sequenced in a study of regulatory T cells in long-lasting Graves disease (dated by TCRdb to about 2021). Library method: multiplex PCR. The instrument given in TCRdb is Illumina HiSeq 4000. CDR3 regions were amplified by Arm-PCR with iRepertoire HTBI primers to construct TCR beta libraries. Starting from the raw public reads, TCRdb applied fastp trimming at Q25, assembled clones with MiXCR and retained in-frame beta chains. Entries that share a CDR3 protein sequence are merged under the most common genes and DNA. A total of about 500,000 distinct CDR3 sequences appear in this sample, around 15% of them only once. The ten most abundant clones make up approximately 12% of the sample. The time point label here, explained by the study, means: newly diagnosed GD, antithyroid drugs for less than 3 months. For both TCR sequencing and RNA sequencing, RNA was extracted from PBMCs using TRIzol.

A further study also used this sample, focusing on T cells in Graves' hyperthyroidism and ophthalmopathy.

The specimen was peripheral blood mononuclear cells (PBMCs), collected at new diagnosis, from a patient treated with antithyroid drugs. All receptors derive from a man in his forties with Graves disease. Donor details come from another sample of the same person, matched by shared clones.

This clonotype was detected many times. V is TRBV29-1 and J is TRBJ2-5; 13 bases are a match to TRBD2. The germline V gene has CDR1 SQVTM and CDR2 ANQGSEA. This CDR3 has 15 amino acids. J was trimmed by 4 bases and V by 7 bases; bases with no gene match: 9. CDR3 in amino acids: CSANGLAGVGETQYF. The CDR3 DNA is TGCAGCGCCAATGGACTAGCGGGAGTGGGAGAGACCCAGTACTTC.

This clonotype was counted only a few times. The chain employs TRBV20-1 and TRBJ1-1; D is uncertain. Trimming shortened V by 6 bases and J by 5 bases, and 10 bases separated the two germline ends. The germline gives CDR1 DFQATT, CDR2 SNEGSKA (reference sequence). This CDR3 region has 11 residues. The DNA of the CDR3 is TGCAGTGCCGCCGGTGGTACTGAAGCTTTCTTT. It yields the protein CSAAGGTEAFF.

This clonotype was seen ten or more times. The chain uses TRBV28 and TRBJ1-2; D uncertain. There are 11 residues in the CDR3. CDR1 is MDHEN, CDR2 SYDVKM, per germline. V was shortened by 1 base and J by 8 bases, with 5 bases between the two germline ends. DNA for the CDR3: TGTGCCAGCAGTTTATTGGGCGGCTACACCTTC. The encoded protein is CASSLLGGYTF.

This sequence joins TRBV24-1 and TRBJ1-5; D unclear. V was cut by 1 base and J by 4 bases, with 7 bases left in between. Looked up from germline, CDR1 is KGHDR and CDR2 is SFDVKD. The CDR3 covers 14 residues. As DNA, the CDR3 is TGTGCCACCAGTGATTTAGGAGTTAATCAGCCCCAGCATTTT. Protein: CATSDLGVNQPQHF.

The gene calls are TRBV27 and TRBJ2-7, with TRBD2 matching over 9 bases. Trimming removed 3 bases from V and 7 bases from J; junction bases left unmatched: 4. There are 13 residues in the CDR3. From germline, CDR1 is MNHEY and CDR2 SMNVEV (reference sequence). The CDR3 is CASSFAGGGEQYF. The CDR3 DNA is TGTGCCAGCAGTTTCGCGGGAGGGGGAGAGCAGTACTTC.

This clonotype appeared many times. The chain is built from TRBV30 and TRBJ1-5; the D gene is possibly TRBD1 (5 bases). Trimming took off 3 bases at V and 6 bases at J, with 15 bases between the two ends. Per germline, CDR1 GTSNPN and CDR2 SVGIG (reference sequence). CDR3 size: 14 residues. In nucleotides, the CDR3 is TGTGCCTGGAGCCCCACGGGGGGGATTCAGCCCCAGCATTTT. Translated, it gives CAWSPTGGIQPQHF.

This clonotype was counted ten times or more. The chain has TRBV15 and TRBJ2-5; D is possibly TRBD1 or TRBD2 (6 bases each). Between the trimmed V and J ends, which lost 0 bases and 1 base, there was a span of 9 bases. The germline gives CDR1 LNHNV, CDR2 YYDKDF (reference sequence). The CDR3 is 15 residues long. The CDR3 spells CATSRDRGAQETQYF. The CDR3, as DNA: TGTGCCACCAGCAGAGATAGGGGGGCCCAAGAGACCCAGTACTTC. Combining the CDR3 with reference TRBV15 and TRBJ2-5 gives the whole variable domain DAMVIQNPRYQVTQFGKPVTLSCSQTLNHNVMYWYQQKSSQAPKLLFHYYDKDFNNEADTPDNFQSRRPNTSFCFLDIRSPGLGDTAMYLCATSRDRGAQETQYFGPGTRLLVL.

In this sample, this clonotype turned up a few times. Its ends do not fully match the called genes, so a read error is possible. This chain joins TRBV20-1 and TRBJ2-1, with 10 bases matching TRBD2. Germline CDR1 is DFQATT and CDR2 is SNEGSKA (reference sequence). There are 15 residues in the CDR3. The CDR3, as DNA: TGCAGTGCTAGTGTAGCGGGGGGTCTTTGGCATGAACAGTTCTTC. It is translated as CSASVAGGLWHEQFF.

This clonotype was counted at least ten times. The chain joins TRBV6-1 to TRBJ2-1; D is perhaps TRBD2 (7 bases). The CDR3 spans 15 residues. Trimming shortened V by 6 bases and J by 15 bases, and 27 bases separated the two germline ends. Germline-derived CDR1 and CDR2 are MNHNS and SASEGT. The CDR3 DNA follows: TGTGCCAGCAGCCACCGGGGGGCTGGGGGCTTTCACCTGTTCTTC. This codes for CASSHRGAGGFHLFF.

This clonotype came up a few times. The chain employs TRBV4-2 and TRBJ2-5; 10 positions match TRBD2. CDR1 and CDR2 (germline): LGHNA, YNFKEQ. V lost 1 base, J lost 5 bases, and 13 bases stayed unmatched. The CDR3 has 18 amino acids. CDR3 region: CASSQGGGTSEREETQYF. The DNA of the CDR3 is TGTGCCAGCAGCCAAGGCGGTGGGACTAGCGAGCGCGAGGAGACCCAGTACTTC.

This clonotype was detected many times. This sequence joins TRBV20-1 and TRBJ1-2; TRBD1 matches 9 bases. This CDR3 spans 13 amino acids. CDR1 is DFQATT, CDR2 SNEGSKA, per germline (reference sequence). The V segment lost 3 bases and the J segment 2 bases; nucleotides outside the gene matches: 1. The CDR3 loop is CSARTGGNYGYTF. The CDR3 DNA is TGCAGTGCTAGGACAGGGGGAAACTATGGCTACACCTTC.

This chain links TRBV7-8 with TRBJ1-2; 9 positions agree with TRBD1. The length of the CDR3 is 17 residues. Germline CDR1 is SGHVS and CDR2 is FQNEAQ. V was clipped by 3 bases and J by 0 bases; unmatched bases: 8. CDR3 protein: CASSFGTGTESNYGYTF. The CDR3 DNA reads as TGTGCCAGCAGCTTCGGGACAGGGACCGAATCTAACTATGGCTACACCTTC.

This clonotype has ten or more counts. The chain couples TRBV28 to TRBJ2-1; a weak D match, TRBD1 (6 bases). The germline CDR1 and CDR2 sequences are MDHEN and SYDVKM. CDR3 length: 14 residues. Trimming shortened V by 5 bases and J by 12 bases, and 20 bases separated the two germline ends. CDR3 DNA: TGTGCCAGCAGTGAGCCCGGGACATCAAGGTGGCAGTTCTTC. Protein sequence: CASSEPGTSRWQFF. The full variable domain, with the rest looked up from reference TRBV28 and TRBJ2-1, is DVKVTQSSRYLVKRTGEKVFLECVQDMDHENMFWYRQDPGLGLRLIYFSYDVKMKEKGDIPEGYSVSREKKERFSLILESASTNQTSMYLCASSEPGTSRWQFFGPGTRLTVL.

This clonotype showed up many times. The V call is TRBV12-3 or TRBV12-4, the J call TRBJ2-7; 7 positions match TRBD2. The CDR3 has 13 amino acids. The J segment lost 2 bases and the V segment lost 4 bases, leaving 2 bases of the junction unmatched. Here the CDR3 reads CASSSGLPYEQYF. The CDR3 DNA reads as TGTGCCAGCAGTTCGGGACTACCCTACGAGCAGTACTTC.

Ten or more counts support this clonotype. The gene calls are TRBV12-5 and TRBJ1-4; D is uncertain. The CDR3 consists of 15 residues. CDR1 LGHNT and CDR2 FRNRAP come from the germline V gene. The germline V and J ends were trimmed by 2 bases and 0 bases, with 7 bases remaining between them. CDR3 nucleotide sequence: TGTGCTAGTGGTTTGTGGTCCGCAACTAATGAAAAACTGTTTTTT. It is translated as CASGLWSATNEKLFF.

This chain connects TRBV7-2 to TRBJ2-1; D gene uncertain. Germline values: CDR1 SGHTA, CDR2 FQGNSA. Between the trimmed V and J ends, which lost 5 bases and 8 bases, there was a span of 13 bases. The CDR3 covers 13 residues. The CDR3 region is CASSQGLWDEQFF. For the CDR3, the DNA is TGTGCCAGCAGCCAAGGTCTCTGGGATGAGCAGTTCTTC.

Of note for this clonotype: A far larger clone is just one base off, so this is likely a read error. The chain recombines TRBV3-1 with TRBJ1-5; no clear D gene. The CDR3 runs 14 residues. In germline, CDR1 is LGHDT, CDR2 YNNKEL (reference sequence). V lost 6 bases and J lost 4, with 13 bases in between. The CDR3 sequence: CASSPPPGNQPQHF. CDR3 nucleotide sequence: TGTGCCAGCAGTCCCCCTCCGGGAAATCAGCCCCAGCATTTT. Full variable domain (outside the CDR3, taken from reference TRBV3-1 and TRBJ1-5): DTAVSQTPKYLVTQMGNDKSIKCEQNLGHDTMYWYKQDSKKFLKIMFSYNNKELIINETVPNRFSPKSPDKAHLNLHINSLELGDSAVYFCASSPPPGNQPQHFGDGTRLSIL.

This clonotype was observed at least ten times. The chain links TRBV5-1 to TRBJ2-4; no clear D gene. The CDR3 covers 14 residues. CDR1 and CDR2 from the germline V gene are SGHRS and YFSETQ. The ends were cut back, 0 bases at V and 2 bases at J, with 6 bases in the middle. The CDR3, as DNA: TGCGCCAGCAGCTTGGAGGGTACCAAAAACATTCAGTACTTC. This sequence encodes CASSLEGTKNIQYF.

The chain has TRBV29-1 and TRBJ1-2; D is uncertain. V lost 7 bases, J lost 1 base, and 16 bases lay in between. Looked up from germline, CDR1 is SQVTM and CDR2 is ANQGSEA. CDR3 size: 14 residues. The CDR3 DNA sequence: TGCAGCGCTCCAAGAGGGTCCAGTAACTATGGCTACACCTTC. Translating gives CSAPRGSSNYGYTF.

For this clonotype: This could be a read error, since a much larger clone is one nucleotide away. The rearrangement links TRBV6-1 to TRBJ2-7; D might be TRBD1 (5 bases). CDR3 length: 14 amino acids. CDR1 and CDR2 (germline): MNHNS, SASEGT. The V and J ends lost 2 bases and 4 bases respectively, with 12 bases between them. The CDR3 here is CASSEYGRDYEQYF. In nucleotides, the CDR3 is TGTGCCAGCAGTGAATACGGCAGGGATTACGAGCAGTACTTC.